This TCR beta chain was sequenced in a study of identifying expanded T cells in peripheral blood. The CDR3 totals 15 residues. Trimming left V 5 bases short and J 12 bases short, with 23 bases between. Germline CDR1 is SGHVS and CDR2 is FQNEAQ. Some clones are missing from TCRdb's copy, which holds only in-frame ones; the method was immunoSEQ multiplex PCR. The sample shows about 86,000 clones, approximately 85% of them seen only once. As for this clone: Its antigen remains unknown.

Overall study results and limits: Roughly two-week clone count variance significantly increased as total template count grew.

The sequenced material came from blood. The TCR originated in a person between 18 and 75 years old in good health. The J gene is TRBJ2-1, the V gene TRBV7-8; TRBD1 or TRBD2 may be the D gene (6 bases each). The CDR3 bases are TGTGCCAGCAGCGCCCCAGGAGGCAGGGGAGGTGGGCAGTTCTTC. Translation gives CASSAPGGRGGGQFF.